This T cell receptor beta chain was captured by sequencing in a study of T cells in Graves' hyperthyroidism and ophthalmopathy. Regarding the study as a whole: Blood shared most expanded thyroid clonotypes above 0.001. A 13 V-J signature model discriminated ophthalmopathy versus stable hyperthyroidism.

Exclusion of a patient resulted from uncontrolled infection, other autoimmune disease, pregnancy or lactation. Diagnostic assessment was based on clinical symptoms, serum thyroxine and TRAb, thyroid ultrasound and orbital computed tomography. Concerning this clonotype itself: Its antigen is undetermined.

The CDR3 spans 13 residues. V was pared by 5 bases and J by 3 bases, with 11 bases between. Germline values: CDR1 DFQATT, CDR2 SNEGSKA (reference sequence). RNA transcripts gave rise to amplified TCR beta CDR3 regions. In the first-round RT-PCR of the TCR CDR3, the HTBI primer set was used. TCRdb ran MiXCR on the multiplex PCR reads and lists one entry per CDR3 protein. The profile shows 250,000 to 350,000 distinct CDR3 sequences, 20% to 25% of them singletons. The chain couples TRBV20-1 to TRBJ1-5, with TRBD1 as a possible D gene (5 bases). Sequencing input: blood. The receptor comes from a young man with Graves' ophthalmopathy. This CDR3 reads CSAATDHNQPQHF. Here the CDR3 DNA reads TGCAGTGCTGCGACAGACCACAATCAGCCCCAGCATTTT.